Here is one T cell receptor (beta chain) with its context. Its target is unknown. The sample comes from a study of beta chain features in type 1 diabetes. Across the study: Sorted cells numbering some 110,000,000 were examined across all samples.

Every isolated RNA sample was fully reverse transcribed, so sequencing captured expressed TCRB transcripts. Method: immunoSEQ multiplex PCR; TCRdb's copy keeps in-frame clones and lacks some. The table shows a few hundred thousand clones, with about 13% occurring only once. Findings and limits, study-wide: Within the patient group, naive, central memory and Treg TCRB repertoires appeared more similar to each other than within healthy donors. In all four CD4+ subsets, TCRB CDR3 length was significantly, moderately reduced in type 1 diabetes.

CDR1 is WNHNN and CDR2 is SYGVQD in the germline V gene (reference sequence). CDR3 length equals 14 residues. The V end lost 3 bases, the J end lost 5 bases, and 12 bases lay between the germline ends. Blood was drawn once from each donor into heparinised tubes. The draws averaged roughly 120 mL. Populations obtained by sorting all exceeded 95% purity. The sequence derives from a woman aged 18-35 years with type 1 diabetes. The specimen was naive CD4+ T cells from blood. This chain joins TRBV10-1 and TRBJ2-3; tentative D call: TRBD2 (6 bases). The chain's CDR3 is CASSDSGAGDTQYF. DNA of the CDR3: TGCGCCAGCAGTGATAGTGGAGCGGGAGATACGCAGTATTTT.